Reported below is one T cell receptor (beta chain). No antigen is known for it. On the day of bone marrow donation, the related graft donor provided peripheral blood. CDR1 is LNHDA and CDR2 is SQIVND in the germline V gene (reference sequence). V lost 0 bases and J lost 3; bases outside the gene matches: 5. The CDR3 covers 16 residues. These data are taken from a study of T cells after posttransplantation cyclophosphamide. Findings of the study overall: Later blood repertoires were often dominated by clones from the donor CD8+ memory compartment. Blood and skin or GI T cell repertoires showed limited TRB overlap.

Clones were read by immunoSEQ multiplex PCR, and TCRdb kept only the in-frame ones, dropping some. The sample holds tens of thousands of clones, roughly 92% seen once. The sequenced sample was PBMCs. This sequence was found in a woman between 50 and 59 years old in good health and a related stem cell transplant donor. The V call is TRBV19, the J call TRBJ1-2; 9 bases are a match to TRBD1. CDR3 sequence: CASSIDTGGADYGYTF. The CDR3 coding sequence is TGTGCCAGTAGTATAGATACAGGGGGCGCGGACTATGGCTACACCTTC.